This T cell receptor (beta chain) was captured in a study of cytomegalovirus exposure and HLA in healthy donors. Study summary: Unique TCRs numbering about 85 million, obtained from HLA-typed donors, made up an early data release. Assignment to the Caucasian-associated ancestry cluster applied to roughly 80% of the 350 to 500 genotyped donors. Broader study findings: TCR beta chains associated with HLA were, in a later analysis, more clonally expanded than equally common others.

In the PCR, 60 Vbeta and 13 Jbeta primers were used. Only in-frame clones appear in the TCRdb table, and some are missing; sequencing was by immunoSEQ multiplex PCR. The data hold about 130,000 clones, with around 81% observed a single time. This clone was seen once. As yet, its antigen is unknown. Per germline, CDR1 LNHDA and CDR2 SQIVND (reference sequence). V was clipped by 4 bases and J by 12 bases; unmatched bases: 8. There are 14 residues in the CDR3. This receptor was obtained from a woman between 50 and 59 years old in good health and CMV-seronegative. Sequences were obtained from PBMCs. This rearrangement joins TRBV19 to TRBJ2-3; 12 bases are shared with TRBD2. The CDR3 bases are TGTGCCAGTAGTAGTTTCCTAGCGGGAGGGCCCCAGTATTTT. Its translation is CASSSFLAGGPQYF. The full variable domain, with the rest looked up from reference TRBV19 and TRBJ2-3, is DGGITQSPKYLFRKEGQNVTLSCEQNLNHDAMYWYRQDPGQGLRLIYYSQIVNDFQKGDIAEGYSVSREKKESFPLTVTSAQKNPTAFYLCASSSFLAGGPQYFGPGTRLTVL.